These T cell receptor beta chains were read from a single sample in a study of technical replicates of blood from several donors. TCRdb keeps only in-frame clones here, not all; method: immunoSEQ multiplex PCR. This table has 95,000 or so clones, about 95% appearing once. Material: T cells isolated from PBMCs. These receptors were taken from a human donor in good health. CDR3s leave out the opening cysteine and the closing phenylalanine or tryptophan.

CDR3: ASSWDRTSTDTQY
J: TRBJ2-3
V: TRBV6-5

CDR3: ASSKYTGTSGFDEQF
J: TRBJ2-1
V: TRBV21-1

CDR3: ASSSCSWPPYGYT
J: TRBJ1-2
V: TRBV28

CDR3: ASSIIAGVNHNEQF
J: TRBJ2-1
V: TRBV19

CDR3: ASNLVGREQY
J: TRBJ2-7
V: TRBV7-2

CDR3: ASSFSLVLRETQY
J: TRBJ2-5
V: TRBV7-2

CDR3: ASSAAGVNNEQF
J: TRBJ2-1
V: TRBV5-1

CDR3: ASSEWRDTQY
J: TRBJ2-3
V: TRBV6-1

CDR3: ASRLTSSSTDTQY
J: TRBJ2-3
V: TRBV28

CDR3: ASSPGQAGAGYT
J: TRBJ1-2
V: TRBV5-1

CDR3: ASSSTYSPNTEAF
J: TRBJ1-1
V: TRBV7-9

CDR3: ASSLSGESSYNEQF
J: TRBJ2-1
V: TRBV13

CDR3: ASSPQKLAISNNEQF
J: TRBJ2-1
V: TRBV28

CDR3: ASTPGRPSGNTIY
J: TRBJ1-3
V: TRBV28

CDR3: ASSMWTGTNTEAF
J: TRBJ1-1
V: TRBV7-9

CDR3: ASRLAGQETQY
J: TRBJ2-5
V: TRBV7-6

CDR3: ATRRYGAETQY
J: TRBJ2-5
V: TRBV15

CDR3: ASARQGDYGYT
J: TRBJ1-2
V: TRBV6-5

CDR3: ASADSLDYEQY
J: TRBJ2-7
V: TRBV6-1

CDR3: ASSQGTGRREKLF
J: TRBJ1-4
V: TRBV4-1

CDR3: ASSQGDSLYGYT
J: TRBJ1-2
V: TRBV4-1

CDR3: ASSLSGQVNTEAF
J: TRBJ1-1
V: TRBV5-1

CDR3: ASNKGGTYNEQF
J: TRBJ2-1
V: TRBV9

CDR3: ASGTRADTQY
J: TRBJ2-3
V: TRBV12-5

CDR3: ASRQTGTDEQY
J: TRBJ2-7
V: TRBV19

CDR3: AWRPAGGFYEQY
J: TRBJ2-7
V: TRBV30

CDR3: ASSQDVTGLAGSTDTQY
J: TRBJ2-3
V: TRBV4-3

CDR3: ASSEAGQEGPGHTEAF
J: TRBJ1-1
V: TRBV25-1

CDR3: ASSLAQGAAEAF
J: TRBJ1-1
V: TRBV6-5

CDR3: ATSRVLGREQY
J: TRBJ2-7
V: TRBV15

CDR3: ASSLLNGTGNQPQH
J: TRBJ1-5
V: TRBV5-1

CDR3: ASTTSLNIQY
J: TRBJ2-4
V: TRBV7-2

CDR3: ASSLATGLNEQF
J: TRBJ2-1
V: TRBV5-1

CDR3: ASGRGYEQY
J: TRBJ2-7
V: TRBV27

CDR3: ASSRGLAGGAETQY
J: TRBJ2-5
V: TRBV5-4

CDR3: ASSREGGKLF
J: TRBJ1-4
V: TRBV4-1

CDR3: ASSINPGGLEPQH
J: TRBJ1-5
V: TRBV19

CDR3: ASSFRGDSYEQY
J: TRBJ2-7
V: TRBV13

CDR3: ASSPAGTSGIVEQF
J: TRBJ2-1
V: TRBV11-3

CDR3: SVEDNIQETQY
J: TRBJ2-5
V: TRBV29-1

CDR3: ASSPRGRNTIY
J: TRBJ1-3
V: TRBV27

CDR3: ASSAQGIEEKLF
J: TRBJ1-4
V: TRBV9

CDR3: ASSLSSGSAEQY
J: TRBJ2-7
V: TRBV7-2

CDR3: ASSFRLYSGANVLT
J: TRBJ2-6
V: TRBV27

CDR3: ASSYSGLALYEQY
J: TRBJ2-7
V: TRBV6-5

CDR3: ASSGEGLAD
J: TRBJ2-7
V: TRBV13

CDR3: ASSVQPNTEAF
J: TRBJ1-1
V: TRBV13

CDR3: ASSQDSYYEQY
J: TRBJ2-7
V: TRBV4-3

CDR3: ASSVDRAFYNEQF
J: TRBJ2-1
V: TRBV5-1

CDR3: ASSWTGQGASYT
J: TRBJ1-2
V: TRBV7-9

CDR3: ASSPLDGGAVDTQY
J: TRBJ2-3
V: TRBV28

CDR3: ASSVVRNNEQF
J: TRBJ2-1
V: TRBV9

CDR3: ASSRRPGIANQPQH
J: TRBJ1-5
V: TRBV5-8

CDR3: ASSLSGAGGTQY
J: TRBJ2-5
V: TRBV7-3

CDR3: ASSYSIGVEEDTQY
J: TRBJ2-3
V: TRBV6-5

CDR3: SVVEGGPWNEQF
J: TRBJ2-1
V: TRBV29-1

CDR3: ASSQDRTNLYEQY
J: TRBJ2-7
V: TRBV4-3

CDR3: ASSRTPGQGATEAF
J: TRBJ1-1
V: TRBV6-6